These 9 T cell receptor beta chains came from one sample sequenced in a study of blood T cell repertoires in COVID-19. Generated by immunoSEQ multiplex PCR, the TCRdb table keeps only in-frame clones and is missing some. The data contain 150,000 or so clones, approximately 90% of them seen just once; the ten biggest clones take up about an eighth. Sequencing used peripheral blood. Source of these receptors: a man in his late teens or twenties with COVID-19, enrolled during active disease.

The chain combines TRBV11-2 with TRBJ2-3; 9 nucleotides align to TRBD2. The CDR3 spans 18 residues. V gave up 0 bases and J gave up 0 bases; unmatched junction bases: 7. Germline CDR1 reads SGHAT; CDR2 reads FQNNGV. CDR3 sequence (DNA): TGTGCCAGCAGCTTAGATTACCGGCTAGCGGGGAGCACAGATACGCAGTATTTT. Its translation: CASSLDYRLAGSTDTQYF. Full variable domain (remainder filled in from reference TRBV11-2 and TRBJ2-3): EAGVAQSPRYKIIEKRQSVAFWCNPISGHATLYWYQQILGQGPKLLIQFQNNGVVDDSQLPKDRFSAERLKGVDSTLKIQPAKLEDSAVYLCASSLDYRLAGSTDTQYFGPGTRLTVL.

This sequence joins TRBV9 and TRBJ2-2, with 11 positions matching TRBD2. The V gene's germline CDR1 is SGDLS and CDR2 YYNGEE. V was pared by 4 bases and J by 8 bases, with 16 bases of the junction left unmatched. This CDR3 region has 18 residues. The CDR3 region has the DNA TGTGCCAGCAGCTCACGAGGGAGCCTAGCGGGAGGATTGGGGGAGCTGTTTTTT. Residues: CASSSRGSLAGGLGELFF.

Comments on this clone: An end of the junction differs from the germline gene, which may be a read error. The chain is built from TRBV10-3 and TRBJ1-4, with a tentative D call TRBD1 (6 bases). The length of the CDR3 is 13 residues. Germline V gene data show CDR1 as ENHRY and CDR2 as SYGVKD. CDR3 coding DNA: TGTGCCATCAGCCCCTTGGACAGAGAAAAACTGCTTTTT. Translating gives CAISPLDREKLLF.

The rearrangement uses TRBV7-2 and TRBJ2-4, with TRBD1 matching 7 bases. The CDR3 contains 16 residues. With 5 bases clipped from V and 5 bases from J, the junction kept 12 bases outside the gene matches. Germline values: CDR1 SGHTA, CDR2 FQGNSA. The CDR3 nucleotides read TGTGCCAGCAGCCCCCGACCCGACAGGGTACAAAACATTCAGTACTTC. This gives the protein CASSPRPDRVQNIQYF.

The chain carries TRBV7-9 and TRBJ2-1; TRBD2 matches at 7 bases. The germline V gene has CDR1 SEHNR and CDR2 FQNEAQ (reference sequence). The CDR3 has 19 amino acids. Losses at the gene ends were 4 bases for V and 0 bases for J; bases not matched to a gene: 15. DNA of the CDR3: TGTGCCAGCAGCTCGCCAGTGAGCGGGGTACTGAGCTCCTACAATGAGCAGTTCTTC. Protein product: CASSSPVSGVLSSYNEQFF.

This chain connects TRBV7-2 to TRBJ2-2; 9 bases line up with TRBD2. This CDR3 has 12 residues. CDR1 and CDR2 from the germline V gene are SGHTA and FQGNSA. Trimming removed 8 bases from V and 7 bases from J; junction bases left unmatched: 2. In DNA form, the CDR3 reads TGTGCCAGCTGGCGGGGGGGCGGGGAGCTGTTTTTT. Translated: CASWRGGGELFF.

The chain carries TRBV15 and TRBJ1-3; maybe TRBD1 (5 bases). Deletions cut 0 bases from V and 5 bases from J, with 11 bases between. The germline gives CDR1 LNHNV, CDR2 YYDKDF (reference sequence). The CDR3 consists of 15 residues. CDR3 protein: CATSRDQGRRNTIYF. The CDR3 DNA sequence: TGTGCCACCAGCAGAGATCAGGGCAGACGAAACACCATATATTTT.

This chain connects TRBV6-4 to TRBJ2-3; 10 positions agree with TRBD2. Trimming at V came to 6 bases and at J to 4 bases, leaving 7 bases not matched to a gene. This CDR3 contains 15 residues. Germline V CDR1 and CDR2: MRHNA, SNTAGT. DNA of the CDR3: TGTGCCAGCAGCCCCCTAGCGGGAGACGCAGATACGCAGTATTTT. Its translation is CASSPLAGDADTQYF.

The chain is built from TRBV11-3 and TRBJ1-3, with TRBD1 matching 9 bases. This CDR3 has 15 amino acids. The ends lost 4 bases at V and 3 bases at J; junction bases unmatched: 4. The germline V gene has CDR1 SGHNT and CDR2 YENEEA. CDR3 bases: TGTGCCAGCAGCTCGGACAGGGGCTATGGAAACACCATATATTTT. Translation: CASSSDRGYGNTIYF.